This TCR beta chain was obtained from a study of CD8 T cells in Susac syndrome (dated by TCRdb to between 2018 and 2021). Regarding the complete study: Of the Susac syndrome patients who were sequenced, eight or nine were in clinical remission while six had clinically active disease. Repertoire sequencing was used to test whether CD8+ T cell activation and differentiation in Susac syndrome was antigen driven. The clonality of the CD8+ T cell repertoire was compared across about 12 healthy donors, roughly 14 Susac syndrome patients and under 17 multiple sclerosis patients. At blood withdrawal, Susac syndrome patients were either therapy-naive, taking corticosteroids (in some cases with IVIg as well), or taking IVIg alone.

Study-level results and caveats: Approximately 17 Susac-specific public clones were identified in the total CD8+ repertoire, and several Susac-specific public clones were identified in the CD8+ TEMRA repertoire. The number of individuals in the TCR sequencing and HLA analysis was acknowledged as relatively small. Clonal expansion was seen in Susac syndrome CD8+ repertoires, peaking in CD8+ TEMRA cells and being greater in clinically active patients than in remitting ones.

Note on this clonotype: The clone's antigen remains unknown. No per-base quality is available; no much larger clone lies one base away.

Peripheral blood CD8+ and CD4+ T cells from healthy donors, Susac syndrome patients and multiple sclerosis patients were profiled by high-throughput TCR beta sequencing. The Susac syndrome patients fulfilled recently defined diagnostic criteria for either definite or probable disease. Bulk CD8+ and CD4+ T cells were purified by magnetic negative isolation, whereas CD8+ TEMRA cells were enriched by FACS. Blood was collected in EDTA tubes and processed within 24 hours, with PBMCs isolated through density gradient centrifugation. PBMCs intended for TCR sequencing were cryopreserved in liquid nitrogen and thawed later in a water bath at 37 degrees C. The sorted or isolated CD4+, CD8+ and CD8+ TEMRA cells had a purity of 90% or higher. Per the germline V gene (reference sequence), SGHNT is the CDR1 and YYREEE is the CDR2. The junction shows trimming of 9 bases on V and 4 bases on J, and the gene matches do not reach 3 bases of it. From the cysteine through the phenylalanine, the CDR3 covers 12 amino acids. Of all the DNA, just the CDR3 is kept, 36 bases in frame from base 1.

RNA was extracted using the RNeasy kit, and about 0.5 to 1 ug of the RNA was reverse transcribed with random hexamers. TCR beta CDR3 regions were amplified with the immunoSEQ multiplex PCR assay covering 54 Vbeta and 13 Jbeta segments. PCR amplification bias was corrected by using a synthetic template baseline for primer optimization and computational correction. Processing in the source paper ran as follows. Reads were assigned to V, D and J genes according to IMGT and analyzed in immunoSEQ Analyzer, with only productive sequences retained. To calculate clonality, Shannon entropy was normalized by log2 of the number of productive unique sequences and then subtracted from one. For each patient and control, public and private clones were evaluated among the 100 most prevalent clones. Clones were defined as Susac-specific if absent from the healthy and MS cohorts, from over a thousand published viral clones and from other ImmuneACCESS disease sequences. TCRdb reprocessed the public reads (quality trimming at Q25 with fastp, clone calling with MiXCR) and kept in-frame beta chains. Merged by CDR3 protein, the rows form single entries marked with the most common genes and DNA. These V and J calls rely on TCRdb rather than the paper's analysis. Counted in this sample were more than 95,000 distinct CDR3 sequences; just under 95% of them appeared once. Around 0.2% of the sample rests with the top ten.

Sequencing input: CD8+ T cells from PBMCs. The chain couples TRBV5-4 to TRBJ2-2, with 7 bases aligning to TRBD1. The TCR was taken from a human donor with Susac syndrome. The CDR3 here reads CATWTGTGELFF. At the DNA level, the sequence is TGTGCCACCTGGACAGGCACCGGGGAGCTGTTTTTT.